One sample yielded the 8 T cell receptor beta chains listed below, sequenced in a study of blood T cell repertoires in COVID-19. Method: immunoSEQ multiplex PCR; TCRdb's copy keeps in-frame clones and lacks some. The data contain 90,000 to 100,000 clones, about nine tenths of them singletons. The sequenced material came from peripheral blood. These receptors came from a man over 45 with acute or convalescent COVID-19.

The CDR3 loop reads CASSPPERSGYNEQFF. Here the CDR3 DNA reads TGTGCCAGCTCACCCCCGGAGAGGTCTGGGTACAATGAGCAGTTCTTC. The chain recombines TRBV18 with TRBJ2-1; D gene uncertain. V lost 3 bases and J lost 4, with 16 bases in between. Germline V gene data show CDR1 as KGHSH and CDR2 as LQKENI. This CDR3 is 16 amino acids long.

This chain links TRBV5-1 with TRBJ2-7, with 8 bases that match TRBD1. The CDR3 runs to 14 residues. V was pared by 5 bases and J by 4 bases, with 8 bases of the junction left unmatched. Germline assignment: CDR1 SGHRS and CDR2 YFSETQ. CDR3 coding DNA: TGCGCCAGCAGACTTCAGGGGGCTACGTACGAGCAGTACTTC. Encoded protein: CASRLQGATYEQYF.

This chain uses TRBV6-5 with TRBJ2-3, with 11 bases that match TRBD2. CDR1 is MNHEY and CDR2 is SVGAGI in the germline V gene. The CDR3 length is 16 residues. J was trimmed by 1 base and V by 0 bases; bases with no gene match: 0. The CDR3 here is CASSYSGLAGTDTQYF. CDR3 in DNA: TGTGCCAGCAGTTACTCGGGACTAGCGGGCACAGATACGCAGTATTTT.

This rearrangement joins TRBV5-6 to TRBJ2-7; 12 bases agree with TRBD2. Germline values: CDR1 SGHDT, CDR2 YYEEEE. The CDR3 is made up of 14 amino acids. Trimming cost V 6 bases and J 7 bases; bases outside gene matches: 8. The CDR3 reads CASTRTSGTMEQYF. The CDR3 coding sequence is TGTGCCAGCACGAGGACTAGCGGGACAATGGAGCAGTACTTC.

The rearrangement joins TRBV6-1 to TRBJ1-5; 12 nucleotides align to TRBD1. From germline, CDR1 is MNHNS and CDR2 SASEGT. After removal of 1 base from V and 2 bases from J, the junction contained 15 bases not matched to a gene. The CDR3 contains 21 residues. The CDR3 protein is CASSEGGPGQGARGGNQPQHF. In nucleotides, the CDR3 is TGTGCCAGCAGTGAAGGAGGGCCGGGACAGGGGGCGCGTGGAGGCAATCAGCCCCAGCATTTT.

The chain joins TRBV18 to TRBJ1-5; 10 nucleotides match TRBD1. Trimming cost V 6 bases and J 5 bases; bases outside gene matches: 7. The CDR3 has 15 amino acids. Germline lookup yields CDR1 KGHSH and CDR2 LQKENI. CDR3 nucleotide sequence: TGTGCCAGCTCGTCCGGGACAGGGGATTATCAGCCCCAGCATTTT. Residues: CASSSGTGDYQPQHF.

The gene calls are TRBV10-2 and TRBJ2-7; D may be TRBD1 (6 bases). The V gene's germline CDR1 is WSHSY and CDR2 SAAADI. The CDR3 length is 13 residues. Trimming cost V 3 bases and J 5 bases, with 11 bases left between them. This CDR3 reads CASSERGINEQYF. CDR3 sequence (DNA): TGCGCCAGCAGTGAAAGGGGGATCAACGAGCAGTACTTC.

J is TRBJ2-7 and V is TRBV11-2, with D unclear. CDR3 size: 13 residues. From germline, CDR1 is SGHAT and CDR2 FQNNGV. Trimming stripped 5 bases from V and 5 bases from J, with 13 bases between. As DNA, the CDR3 is TGTGCCAGCAGCCTGGCTCAGGTGAACGAGCAGTACTTC. Its protein product is CASSLAQVNEQYF.